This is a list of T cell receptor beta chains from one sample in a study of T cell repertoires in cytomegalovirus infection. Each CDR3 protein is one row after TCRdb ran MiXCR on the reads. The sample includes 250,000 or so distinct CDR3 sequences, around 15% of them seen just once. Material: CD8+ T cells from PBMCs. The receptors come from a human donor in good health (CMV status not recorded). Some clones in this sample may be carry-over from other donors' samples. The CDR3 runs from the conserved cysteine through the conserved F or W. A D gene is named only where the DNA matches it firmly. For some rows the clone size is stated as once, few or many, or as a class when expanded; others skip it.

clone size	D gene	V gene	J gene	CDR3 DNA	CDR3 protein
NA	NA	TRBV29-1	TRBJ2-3	TGCAGCGTTGAGTCGGGGGGACATAGCACAGATACGCAGTATTTT	CSVESGGHSTDTQYF
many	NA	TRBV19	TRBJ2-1	TGTGCCAGTAGTATAGCGACGGTCTACAATGAGCAGTTCTTC	CASSIATVYNEQFF
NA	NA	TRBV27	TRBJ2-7	TGTGCCAGCAGTTTAGTTGGGTTATCCTACGAGCAGTACTTC	CASSLVGLSYEQYF
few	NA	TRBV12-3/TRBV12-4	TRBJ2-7	TGTGCCAGCAGTCCGCGGATGGTCTCCTACGAGCAGTACTTC	CASSPRMVSYEQYF
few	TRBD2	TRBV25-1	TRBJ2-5	TGTGCCAGCAGTGATGTTAACGGGGGGTTTGAGACCCAGTACTTC	CASSDVNGGFETQYF
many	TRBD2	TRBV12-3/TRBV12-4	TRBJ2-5	TGTGCCAGCAGTTTAGCGTCTAGCGGGTCTCGAGAGACCCAGTACTTC	CASSLASSGSRETQYF
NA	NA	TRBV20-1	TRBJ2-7	TGCAGTGCTAGAGATCGGACAGAAATATACGAGCAGTACTTC	CSARDRTEIYEQYF
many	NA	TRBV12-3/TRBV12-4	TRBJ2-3	TGTGCCAGCAGTTTCCCCCGACTGACAGATACGCAGTATTTT	CASSFPRLTDTQYF
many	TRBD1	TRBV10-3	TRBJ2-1	TGTGCCATCAGTGAGAGCCGACAGGGCAATGAGCAGTTCTTC	CAISESRQGNEQFF
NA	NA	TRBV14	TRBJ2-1	TGTGCCAGCAGCATCCGGACGGGACGTGAGCAGTTCTTC	CASSIRTGREQFF
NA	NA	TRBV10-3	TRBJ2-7	TGTGCCATCAGTGAGTCGGGGGCCAACGAGCAGTACTTC	CAISESGANEQYF
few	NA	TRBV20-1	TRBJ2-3	TGCAGTGCTCGGGACGGACTGAACACAGATACGCAGTATTTT	CSARDGLNTDTQYF
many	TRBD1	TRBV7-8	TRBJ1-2	TGTGCCAGCAGCTCGAGAGACAGGGAGAACTATGGCTACACCTTC	CASSSRDRENYGYTF
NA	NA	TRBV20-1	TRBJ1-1	TGCAGTGCTAGAGATCCCTCCAACACTGAAGCTTTCTTT	CSARDPSNTEAFF
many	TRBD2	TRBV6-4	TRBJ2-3	TGTGCCAGCAGTGACCGGAGCGGGGGGGGCACAGATACGCAGTATTTT	CASSDRSGGGTDTQYF
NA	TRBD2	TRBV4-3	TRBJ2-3	TGCGCCAGCAGGCTTGCTAGCGGGGGCCCCGATACGCAGTATTTT	CASRLASGGPDTQYF
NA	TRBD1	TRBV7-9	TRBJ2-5	TGTGCCAGCAGCTCCAAGAAGACAGGGTTTGAGACCCAGTACTTC	CASSSKKTGFETQYF
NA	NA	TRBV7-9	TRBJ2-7	TGTGCCAGCAACCCGGGACCCGAGTCCTACGAGCAGTACTTC	CASNPGPESYEQYF
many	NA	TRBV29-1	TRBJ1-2	TGCAGCGTGCCGGGGGCCGGACGGGCTGGCTACACCTTC	CSVPGAGRAGYTF
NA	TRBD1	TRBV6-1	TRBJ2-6	TGTGCCAGCCTAGGGGACAGCCTTCCTGTGGCTGGGGCCAACGTCCTGACTTTC	CASLGDSLPVAGANVLTF
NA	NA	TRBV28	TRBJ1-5	TGTGCCAGCAGCCGGCCCAACAGGGCTGATCAGCCCCAGCATTTT	CASSRPNRADQPQHF
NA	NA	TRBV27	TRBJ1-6	TGTGCCAGCAGTTCTCTTAGCTCCTATAATTCACCCCTCCACTTT	CASSSLSSYNSPLHF
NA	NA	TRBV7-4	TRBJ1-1	TGTACCAGCAGCTTAGCTTGGGCAGTGAACACTGAAGCTTTCTTT	CTSSLAWAVNTEAFF
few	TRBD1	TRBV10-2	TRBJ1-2	TGCGCCAGCGGGACAGCCCGCGTCGGTGACTACACCTTC	CASGTARVGDYTF
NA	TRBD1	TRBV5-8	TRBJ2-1	TGTGCCAGCCGTACCTGGGACAGGGCTTATGAGCAGTTCTTC	CASRTWDRAYEQFF
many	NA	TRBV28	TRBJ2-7	TGTGCCGGGGGGCCGGGACCGTTCTCCTACGAGCAGTACTTC	CAGGPGPFSYEQYF
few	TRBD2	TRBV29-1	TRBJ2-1	TGCAGCGCTAACCGGGGGGACTACAATGAGCAGTTCTTC	CSANRGDYNEQFF
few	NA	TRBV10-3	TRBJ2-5	TGTGCCATCAGTGAGTCGAAAGATGTGGTTATAAGTGAGACCCAGTACTTC	CAISESKDVVISETQYF
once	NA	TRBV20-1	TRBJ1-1	TGCAGTGCTAGAGCCTGGGGTACCCGGTCCGAACCTATGAACACTGAAGCTTTCTTT	CSARAWGTRSEPMNTEAFF
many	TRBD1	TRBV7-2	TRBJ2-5	TGTGCCAGCAGCTCTTTCCAGGGGGCGCGAGGGGAGACCCAGTACTTC	CASSSFQGARGETQYF
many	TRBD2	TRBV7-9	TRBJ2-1	TGTGCCAGCAGTTGGTCCGGGACTAGCGGGGGAGACAATGAGCAGTTCTTC	CASSWSGTSGGDNEQFF
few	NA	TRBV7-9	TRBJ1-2	TGTGCCAGCAGCTTAGGAGCCACAAACTATGGCTACACCTTC	CASSLGATNYGYTF
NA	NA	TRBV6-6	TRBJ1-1	TGTGCCAGCAGAACGGGACCGCTTTGGACTGAAGCTTTCTTT	CASRTGPLWTEAFF
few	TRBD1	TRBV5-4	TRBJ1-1	TGTGCCAGCAGCTTGAGGGGATCCGGGACAGATCGGTTTTACACTGAAGCTTTCTTT	CASSLRGSGTDRFYTEAFF
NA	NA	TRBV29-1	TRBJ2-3	TGCAGCGTTGAATGGGACACCCACACAGATACGCAGTATTTT	CSVEWDTHTDTQYF
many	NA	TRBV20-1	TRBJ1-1	TGCAGTGCCCAGGTGACAAACACTGAAGCTTTCTTT	CSAQVTNTEAFF
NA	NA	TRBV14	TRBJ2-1	TGTGCCAGCAGCCAAGGCCCCAGAGCCTACAATGAGCAGTTCTTC	CASSQGPRAYNEQFF
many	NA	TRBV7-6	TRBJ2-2	TGTGCCAGCAGCTTCCGGACCGGGGAGCTGTTTTTT	CASSFRTGELFF
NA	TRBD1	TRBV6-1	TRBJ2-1	TGTGCCAGCAGACATAGGGACAGGGGGCATGAGCAGTTCTTC	CASRHRDRGHEQFF
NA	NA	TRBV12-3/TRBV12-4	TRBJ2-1	TGTGCCAGCAGTTTAGTGTCTGTCGATGAGCAGTTCTTC	CASSLVSVDEQFF
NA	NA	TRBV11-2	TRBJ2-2	TGTGCCACCTCGGCCGCGAACACCGGGGAGCTGTTTTTT	CATSAANTGELFF
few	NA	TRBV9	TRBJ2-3	TGTGCCAGCAGCGAGAACACAGATACGCAGTATTTT	CASSENTDTQYF
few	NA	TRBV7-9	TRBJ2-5	TGTGCCAGCAGCTTAGGTGCAAGGGATCAAGAGACCCAGTACTTC	CASSLGARDQETQYF
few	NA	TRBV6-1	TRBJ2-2	TGTGCCAGCAGTCCCCTAGGACAGAGTTACACCGGGGAGCTGTTTTTT	CASSPLGQSYTGELFF
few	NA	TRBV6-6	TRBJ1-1	TGTGCCAGCAGTCGGAATCCAGGGGCCGTGAACACTGAAGCTTTCTTT	CASSRNPGAVNTEAFF